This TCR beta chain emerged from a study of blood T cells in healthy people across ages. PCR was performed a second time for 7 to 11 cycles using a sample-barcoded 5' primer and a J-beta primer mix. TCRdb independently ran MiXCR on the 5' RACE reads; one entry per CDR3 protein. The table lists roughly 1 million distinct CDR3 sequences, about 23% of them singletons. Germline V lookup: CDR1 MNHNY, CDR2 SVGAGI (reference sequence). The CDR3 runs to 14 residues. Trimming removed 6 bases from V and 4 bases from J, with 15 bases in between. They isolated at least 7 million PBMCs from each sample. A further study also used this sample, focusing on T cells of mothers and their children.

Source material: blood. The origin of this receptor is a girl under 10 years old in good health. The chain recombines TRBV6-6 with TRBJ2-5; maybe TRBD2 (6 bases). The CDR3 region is CASRPFGGGETQYF. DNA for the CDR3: TGTGCCAGCAGACCCTTTGGGGGAGGAGAGACCCAGTACTTC.